One and the same sample provided the 13 T cell receptor beta chains below, sequenced in a study of blood T cells in healthy people across ages. Primers used in a second PCR of about 7 to 11 cycles were a sample-barcoded 5' primer and a J-beta primer mix. TCRdb redid the calling of the 5' RACE reads with MiXCR, one entry per CDR3 protein. The sample records about 2 million distinct CDR3 sequences, approximately 50% being singletons. The sequencing input was blood. Receptors were obtained from a woman aged 40 to 50 in good health.

In this sample, this clonotype turned up a few times. The chain employs TRBV6-1 and TRBJ2-7; tentatively, D is TRBD1 (7 bases). CDR1 MNHNS and CDR2 SASEGT come from the germline V gene. This CDR3 is 13 amino acids long. The V end was cut by 6 bases, the J end by 2 bases, with 11 bases between. The DNA of the CDR3 is TGTGCCAGCAGGCCAGGGGGGACCTACGAGCAGTACTTC. It encodes CASRPGGTYEQYF.

This clonotype was counted only a few times. This sequence joins TRBV4-1 and TRBJ2-5; D is undetermined. V lost 3 bases to trimming and J lost 3 bases, with 11 bases between them. Looked up from germline, CDR1 is MGHRA and CDR2 is YSYEKL. This CDR3 comprises 14 residues. The CDR3 nucleotides read TGCGCCAGCAGCCATTTCGAATTAGAAGAGACCCAGTACTTC. It yields the protein CASSHFELEETQYF.

V is TRBV6-6 and J is TRBJ2-5; the D gene is possibly TRBD2 (5 bases). CDR1 is MNHNY, CDR2 SVGAGI, per germline (reference sequence). V shed 10 bases and J shed 1 base, with 22 bases lying between them. The CDR3 extends over 16 amino acids. The CDR3, as DNA: TGTGCCACAACCCCTGGGCTAGCCCTGACCCAAGAGACCCAGTACTTC. It specifies CATTPGLALTQETQYF.

This clonotype has only a few counts. This chain connects TRBV20-1 to TRBJ2-7, with 11 bases lining up with TRBD1. Germline V CDR1 and CDR2: DFQATT, SNEGSKA (reference sequence). Trimming at V came to 6 bases and at J to 5 bases, leaving 9 bases not matched to a gene. The CDR3 has 14 amino acids. The CDR3 reads CSAIYSGQGDEQYF. For the CDR3, the DNA is TGCAGTGCCATCTACTCGGGACAGGGGGACGAGCAGTACTTC.

V gene TRBV25-1 combines with J gene TRBJ2-6; 7 nucleotides align to TRBD1. CDR1 and CDR2 (germline): MGHDK, SYGVNS. Trimming took 3 bases from V and 0 from J; bases not matched to a gene: 8. The CDR3 totals 18 residues. The CDR3 bases are TGTGCCAGCAGTGACCTTACAGGGGCCTCCTCTGGGGCCAACGTCCTGACTTTC. Protein product: CASSDLTGASSGANVLTF.

The rearrangement uses TRBV6-5 and TRBJ1-4; TRBD1 matches 10 bases. V lost 4 bases to trimming and J lost 7 bases; unmatched junction nucleotides: 6. The CDR3 contains 15 residues. Germline CDR1 and CDR2: MNHEY and SVGAGI. The CDR3: CASSSWTGGGEKLFF. The CDR3 DNA follows: TGTGCCAGCAGTTCTTGGACAGGGGGAGGTGAAAAACTGTTTTTT.

J is TRBJ2-5 and V is TRBV7-3; D is unclear. The CDR3 covers 13 residues. CDR1 and CDR2 from the germline V gene are SGHTA and FQGTGA. Deletions cut 2 bases from V and 11 bases from J, with 15 bases between. DNA of the CDR3: TGTGCCAGCAGCTTACCTCGTTCGGATGAGCAGTACTTC. Translating gives CASSLPRSDEQYF.

A few counts support this clonotype. The chain links TRBV20-1 to TRBJ2-5, with TRBD2 as a possible D gene (6 bases). Trimming removed 1 base from V and 1 base from J, with 13 bases in between. CDR3 length: 15 residues. The germline V gene has CDR1 DFQATT and CDR2 SNEGSKA (reference sequence). The CDR3 loop is CSARGAGRPQETQYF. The CDR3 region has the DNA TGCAGTGCTAGAGGTGCAGGGAGGCCCCAAGAGACCCAGTACTTC.

The chain combines TRBV20-1 with TRBJ1-2; D possibly corresponds to TRBD1 (6 bases). Germline V gene data show CDR1 as DFQATT and CDR2 as SNEGSKA (reference sequence). There are 11 residues in the CDR3. CDR3 region: CSGVANYGYTF. The CDR3 DNA is TGCTCAGGGGTAGCTAACTATGGCTACACCTTC.

The chain joins TRBV24-1 to TRBJ2-3; 8 positions match TRBD1. The J segment lost 6 bases and the V segment lost 4 bases, leaving 8 bases of the junction unmatched. CDR1 and CDR2 (germline): KGHDR, SFDVKD. The CDR3 is made up of 15 amino acids. The CDR3 is CATSEPGTGPDTQYF. DNA for the CDR3: TGTGCCACCAGTGAACCAGGGACAGGCCCGGATACGCAGTATTTT.

This clonotype was detected a few times. V usage is TRBV2 and J usage is TRBJ2-1; 7 nucleotides agree with TRBD2. V shed 5 bases and J 10 bases; nucleotides not matched to a gene: 8. This CDR3 contains 13 residues. Germline assignment: CDR1 SNHLY and CDR2 FYNNEI. The CDR3 DNA is TGTGCCAGCAGTCGCAACCCAGCGGGGGAGCAGTTCTTC. Protein: CASSRNPAGEQFF.

The chain links TRBV2 to TRBJ2-5; D unclear. Germline values: CDR1 SNHLY, CDR2 FYNNEI. The CDR3 loop spans 13 amino acids. Trimming removed 0 bases from V and 7 bases from J, with 9 bases in between. The chain's CDR3 is CASSEAPVGTQYF. CDR3 nucleotide sequence: TGTGCCAGCAGTGAAGCCCCCGTCGGGACCCAGTACTTC.

V is TRBV20-1 and J is TRBJ2-6; 8 nucleotides match TRBD1. The V gene's germline CDR1 is DFQATT and CDR2 SNEGSKA (reference sequence). This CDR3 is 18 amino acids long. V dropped 3 bases and J dropped 4; count of bases not matched to a gene: 14. This CDR3 reads CSASSWGRGLSGANVLTF. The CDR3 region has the DNA TGCAGTGCTAGCTCCTGGGGCAGGGGGCTAAGCGGGGCCAACGTCCTGACTTTC.